Listed below are T cell receptor beta chains from one sample, sequenced in a study of blood T cell repertoires in COVID-19. Clones were sequenced by immunoSEQ multiplex PCR, and TCRdb holds only the in-frame ones, with some missing. The profile covers 100,000 or so clones, with approximately 90% appearing a single time and 2.1% taken by the ten largest. The material sequenced was peripheral blood. The origin of the receptors is a man between 45 and 60 years old with active COVID-19. Each CDR3 is given with its conserved first and last residue.

V | CDR3
TRBV11-2 | CASSIRTSGRAANEQFF
TRBV7-3 | CASSRAGSTGELFF
TRBV4-2 | CASSQDQKIQWLFF
TRBV5-8 | CASSFIRPKQGTDTQYF
TRBV7-8 | CASSLVSGPMNTEAFF
TRBV7-3 | CASSSFPGQHNEKLFF
TRBV29-1 | CSTRSGTEAFF
TRBV3-1/TRBV3-2 | CASSPGVRGADTQYF
TRBV6-5 | CATVGLAGGPETQYF
TRBV9 | CASSVRQGLSTDTQYF
TRBV21-1 | CASSPYAGGQETQYF
TRBV7-2 | CASSLGQGRAEAFF
TRBV3-1/TRBV3-2 | CASSLTKQATQYF
TRBV3-1/TRBV3-2 | CASSQTGNGQPQHF
TRBV7-2 | CASSFSVEQFF
TRBV25-1 | CASSEFPSGGRSYNEQFF
TRBV5-6 | CASSLRGYSNQPQHF
TRBV11-3 | CASAEMWSGRSYNEQFF
TRBV7-9 | CAGGQGVDTGELFF
TRBV5-6 | CASAGQGIAGANVLTF
TRBV7-2 | CASSFQGAGGYTF
TRBV10-3 | CAISGWDRDYGYTF
TRBV24-1 | CATSAGQGIGNTGELFF
TRBV5-8 | CASSFISSGELFF
TRBV6-4 | CASSVEGGNQPQHF
TRBV6-1 | CASSDGQAGTGELFF
TRBV15 | CATSQVAGVDTQYF
TRBV9 | CASSVVSGGYNEQFF
TRBV2 | CASSDRDRGLPNQPQHF
TRBV11-3 | CASSFTGFPSTGELFF
TRBV13 | CASSGLAAYNEQFF
TRBV4-1 | CASSAQGTDTQYF
TRBV3-1/TRBV3-2 | CASSQINTEAFF
TRBV5-1 | CASSSTGQGASPLHF
TRBV3-1/TRBV3-2 | CASSPFSSGELFF
TRBV6-5 | CASSYSARLSNYGYTF
TRBV7-9 | CASSPRGQETQYF
TRBV5-6 | CASSLRAGGYTF
TRBV15 | CATSPPGDQPQHF
TRBV4-1 | CASSQVAGLAWPDTQYF
TRBV12-3/TRBV12-4 | CVDRRGDNEQFF
TRBV5-4 | CASSTTGRGPETQYF
TRBV7-2 | CASSSNGLANEQFF
TRBV6-5 | CGSGDRGREFF
TRBV19 | CASSPVSGGYGYTF
TRBV15 | CATSIGGGHGYTF